This T cell receptor beta chain was observed in a study of T cell repertoires in cytomegalovirus infection. Study context: Matching HLA type and CMV infection were both indicated by public TCR beta signatures. Study-level points and caveats: Summed frequency of public TCR beta families distinguished CMV carriers with the relevant HLA. Within the response measured ex vivo, HLA-C-restricted CMV-specific TCR beta clonotypes were dominant.

This clonotype was picked up a small number of times. The antigen remains undetermined. Germline trimming cut 0 bases from V and 0 bases from J; bases unmatched to any gene: 6. The CDR3 is 17 residues long. Germline lookup yields CDR1 MGHRA and CDR2 YSYEKL. TCRdb recomputed calls from the reads with MiXCR, one row per CDR3 protein. The sample lists 150,000 or so distinct CDR3 sequences, under 20% occurring once. The TCR comes from a human donor in good health (CMV status not recorded). Some clones in this sample may be carry-over from other donors' samples. The J gene is TRBJ2-7, the V gene TRBV4-1; 9 positions match TRBD2. The sample consisted of CD8+ T cells from PBMCs. In DNA form, the CDR3 reads TGCGCCAGCAGCCAAGACTCTAGCGGGATCAACTCCTACGAGCAGTACTTC. Amino acid sequence: CASSQDSSGINSYEQYF.